This T cell receptor beta chain is from a study of identical twins (TCRdb year 2016). Describing the broader study: To test whether fetal clonotypes persist, this study deep-sequenced TCR alpha and beta repertoires from monozygotic twins, from unrelated adults of various ages, and from cord blood. To rule out contamination, the twin experiments were replicated at different times with different library preparation protocols. Overall results and qualifications from the work: Fewer insertions were carried by abundant cord blood beta clonotypes, a similar but weaker trend appeared in young adult naive repertoires, and no such trend appeared in memory repertoires. Because the same donors could not be followed over many years, the conclusions relied on cross-sectional statistical analysis. Out-of-frame TCR alpha sequences shared between twins showed an excess of low generation-probability sequences compared with coincidental sharing between unrelated individuals. Out-of-frame TCR alpha sharing in monozygotic twins was systematically underestimated by recombination models, whereas sharing between unrelated individuals was in agreement with the recombination models. Invariant T cells such as MAIT and iNKT could partly confound zero-insertion analyses, although diverse VJ usage argued against such confounding for most clonotypes. The excess sharing between twins in beta out-of-frame sequences was weaker because fewer shared sequences reduced the signal-to-noise ratio.

V and J lose 5 bases and 7 bases, and a span of 21 bases separates them. CDR1 and CDR2 were assigned from the germline V gene (reference sequence) as SEHNR and FQNEAQ. The CDR3, from cysteine to phenylalanine, totals 15 residues. Here the CDR3 DNA is all that survives: 45 bases in frame from base 1. This clonotype has a handful of counts. Its antigen has not been determined. No per-base quality is available; no much larger clone lies one base away. The library was built by means of 5' RACE. The sequencer listed for this sample is Illumina HiSeq 2000. A universal primer binding site was introduced by template switching, and a unique molecular identifier was present in the final cDNA, enabling accurate counting of TCR cDNA molecules. First-strand cDNA for TCR alpha and beta chains was synthesized from specific primers in the conserved constant-segment region. To control for contamination, every cDNA library was double barcoded, receiving both a SMART-Mk sample barcode and Illumina barcodes. TruSeq adapter sequences and Illumina sample barcodes were added in two successive PCR steps. TCR alpha and beta cDNA libraries were sequenced on the Illumina HiSeq platform with custom primers. Per the original workflow: Unique molecular identifiers were extracted from raw reads with MiGEC, and CDR3 positions were determined with MiXCR. For each individual, recombination models were inferred using an EM algorithm with the repgenHMM and IGoR tools. The tcR package in R was used for shared clonotype analysis, with sharing normalized by the product of cloneset sizes. To study raw recombination without the effects of thymic and clonal selection, out-of-frame nonproductive sequences were analyzed. The public reads were reprocessed in TCRdb via fastp at Q25 and MiXCR, keeping in-frame beta chains. Records with the same CDR3 protein are collapsed into one entry carrying the most frequent genes and DNA. The authors' filters were not applied to this entry. This sample has about 240,000 distinct CDR3 sequences in its table, and under 12% of those were observed once. Together, the top ten hold 8% to 10% of the sample.

Only healthy Caucasian donors were included. Using Miltenyi CD45RO+ enrichment and human naive T-cell isolation kits, memory (CD45RO+) and naive T cells were isolated from PBMC. Here the chain combines TRBV7-9 and TRBJ2-7; perhaps TRBD1 is the D gene, with 5 bases matching. The sequencing sample was made of memory T cells sorted from blood. The cell subset or site label, as the study defines it: CD45RO+ enriched T cells. The clonotype originates from a man aged 50-60 years in good health. The nucleotides are TGTGCCAGCAGCCGAATCAGGGTAGGGGCTCGAGAGCAGTACTTC. Its translation is CASSRIRVGAREQYF.